The clone carrying this TCR beta chain was counted a few times. Assay: immunoSEQ multiplex PCR; the TCRdb copy retains only in-frame clones and omits some. The sample records 200,000 to 250,000 clones, around three quarters being singletons. The data stem from a study of blood T cell repertoires in COVID-19. Germline-derived CDR1 and CDR2 are LGHNA and YNFKEQ. The CDR3 spans 14 residues. V was trimmed by 0 bases and J by 3 bases, leaving 9 bases between them. The chain joins TRBV4-2 to TRBJ2-7, with D unresolved. Source material: peripheral blood. This TCR was sampled from a woman between 70 and 85 years old with acute or convalescent COVID-19. As DNA, the CDR3 is TGTGCCAGCAGCCAAGAGTACAGAAACTACGAGCAGTACTTC. Protein: CASSQEYRNYEQYF.